This T cell receptor beta chain was documented in a study of siplizumab effects on memory and regulatory T cells. Each sample had 80,000 to 100,000 TCR templates assayed. The table came from immunoSEQ multiplex PCR; TCRdb's copy has only in-frame clones and leaves some out. Here the sample spans about 82,000 clones, over 80% being singletons. Trimming removed 7 bases at V and 2 bases at J, with 8 bases between. Germline V CDR1 and CDR2: ENHRY, SYGVKD. The CDR3 loop spans 12 amino acids. This clone appeared a few times. Its target is not known. General study results and limits: Memory T cells appeared less diverse than naive cells, which seemed to contribute substantially to alloresponse. No assignable naive or memory phenotype existed for roughly 75-97% of proliferating CD4+ or CD8+ clones.

The J gene is TRBJ1-2, the V gene TRBV10-3; D perhaps matches TRBD1 (6 bases). The receptor comes from a human donor in good health. Input material: Tregs sorted from blood. The CDR3 loop is CAIKGENYGYTF. In DNA form, the CDR3 reads TGTGCCATCAAGGGGGAAAACTATGGCTACACCTTC.